This is a list of T cell receptor beta chains from one sample in a study of blood T cell repertoires in COVID-19. Generated by immunoSEQ multiplex PCR, the TCRdb table keeps only in-frame clones and is missing some. This table holds about 210,000 clones, about 90% found once. The material sequenced was peripheral blood. The receptors were gathered from a man younger than 40 with acute or convalescent COVID-19. Each CDR3 is given with its conserved first and last residue. A D gene is named only where the DNA matches it firmly. A clone size is listed for some rows: how often the clone was seen (once, few, many), or a class if it is expanded.

.	TRBD2	14	TRBV28	TRBJ2-1	TGTGCCACCAAGGGTCTGGCGGGAGTGGGTGAGCAGTTCTTC	CATKGLAGVGEQFF
once	TRBD1	14	TRBV19	TRBJ2-1	TGTGCCAGTAGTAAGGGACAGGGGTACAATGAGCAGTTCTTC	CASSKGQGYNEQFF
.	.	13	TRBV6-5	TRBJ1-1	TGTGCCAGCTGTAAGTCGGAGGACACTGAAGCTTTCTTT	CASCKSEDTEAFF
.	TRBD2	15	TRBV5-4	TRBJ2-3	TGTGCCAGCAGTAGCGGGGGCCCTAGCACAGATACGCAGTATTTT	CASSSGGPSTDTQYF
.	.	16	TRBV19	TRBJ2-2	TGTGCCAGTAGGAATCAGTTAAGGGGTGCCACCGGGGAGCTGTTTTTT	CASRNQLRGATGELFF
.	.	15	TRBV15	TRBJ2-4	TGTGCCACCAGTCCTCGGGGGGCATCCAAAAACATTCAGTACTTC	CATSPRGASKNIQYF
.	.	14	TRBV7-9	TRBJ1-1	TGTGCCAGCAGCCGTGGGCGGGGGAACACTGAAGCTTTCTTT	CASSRGRGNTEAFF
.	.	18	TRBV27	TRBJ2-3	TGTGCCAGCAGTTTAATGGGCTCCCTTGGCAGGGGGGAGGATACGCAGTATTTT	CASSLMGSLGRGEDTQYF
.	.	14	TRBV5-6	TRBJ1-1	TGTGCCAGCAGCTTGCCCCAGTGGAACACTGAAGCTTTCTTT	CASSLPQWNTEAFF
.	.	13	TRBV30	TRBJ2-7	TGTGCCTGGTCCTGGGGCAGGTCCTACGAGCAGTACTTC	CAWSWGRSYEQYF
.	TRBD2	17	TRBV5-8	TRBJ2-6	TGTGCCAGCAGCAGGACTAGCGGAGGCAGAGGGGCCAACGTCCTGACTTTC	CASSRTSGGRGANVLTF
once	TRBD2	16	TRBV9	TRBJ2-3	TGTGCCAGCAGCGCTCAACCGGGACTAGCGGGAGGTACGCAGTATTTT	CASSAQPGLAGGTQYF
once	TRBD2	14	TRBV5-5	TRBJ2-1	TGTGCCAGCAGCGCCGGACTAGCAGGTAATGAGCAGTTCTTC	CASSAGLAGNEQFF
.	TRBD1	15	TRBV18	TRBJ1-5	TGTGCCAGCTCACAGGGGGCTAGTGTCGATCAGCCCCAGCATTTT	CASSQGASVDQPQHF
.	.	16	TRBV29-1	TRBJ2-3	TGCAGCGTTGCATATAGTGCAGGCGGGGAAGCAGATACGCAGTATTTT	CSVAYSAGGEADTQYF
.	.	14	TRBV7-9	TRBJ2-3	TGTGCCAGTAGAGAGCGGATCGGCACAGATACGCAGTATTTT	CASRERIGTDTQYF
.	.	17	TRBV27	TRBJ2-3	TGTGCCAGCAGTCCCCTCGGTTGGGGGGGCGTGGCAGATACGCAGTATTTT	CASSPLGWGGVADTQYF
.	TRBD2	17	TRBV5-4	TRBJ2-1	TGTGCCAGCAGAGCCGGGACTAGCGGGAGAATGGGCAATGAGCAGTTCTTC	CASRAGTSGRMGNEQFF
.	TRBD2	15	TRBV4-2	TRBJ2-7	TGTGCCAGCAGCCAAGGTATTAGCGGGGGGAACGAGCAGTACTTC	CASSQGISGGNEQYF
.	TRBD2	16	TRBV27	TRBJ2-7	TGTGCCAGCACTAAGGGGCTGTCTAGCGGGGCTCGCGAGCAGTACTTC	CASTKGLSSGAREQYF
once	.	13	TRBV19	TRBJ1-1	TGTGCCAGTAGTGGACAGCCGAACACTGAAGCTTTCTTT	CASSGQPNTEAFF
.	.	15	TRBV4-1	TRBJ2-7	TGCGCCAGCAGCCCCCTTGCGATTAACTCCTACGAGCAGTACTTC	CASSPLAINSYEQYF
.	TRBD2	15	TRBV19	TRBJ2-5	TGTGCCAGTAGACCGACTAGCGCGAATCAAGAGACCCAGTACTTC	CASRPTSANQETQYF
.	.	14	TRBV27	TRBJ2-1	TGTGCCAGCAGTTTCCCGGACTATGCGGGAGAGCAGTTCTTC	CASSFPDYAGEQFF
once	TRBD1	14	TRBV6-6	TRBJ1-1	TGTGCCAGCACCGAGCGACAGGGGGCGACTGAAGCTTTCTTT	CASTERQGATEAFF
.	TRBD1	15	TRBV13	TRBJ1-2	TGTGCCAGCAGCTTATTACAGGGGGCTAACTATGGCTACACCTTC	CASSLLQGANYGYTF
.	.	16	TRBV4-1	TRBJ1-5	TGCGCCAGCAGCCATCTCGGAGGCGGGGCGGTTCAGCCCCAGCATTTT	CASSHLGGGAVQPQHF